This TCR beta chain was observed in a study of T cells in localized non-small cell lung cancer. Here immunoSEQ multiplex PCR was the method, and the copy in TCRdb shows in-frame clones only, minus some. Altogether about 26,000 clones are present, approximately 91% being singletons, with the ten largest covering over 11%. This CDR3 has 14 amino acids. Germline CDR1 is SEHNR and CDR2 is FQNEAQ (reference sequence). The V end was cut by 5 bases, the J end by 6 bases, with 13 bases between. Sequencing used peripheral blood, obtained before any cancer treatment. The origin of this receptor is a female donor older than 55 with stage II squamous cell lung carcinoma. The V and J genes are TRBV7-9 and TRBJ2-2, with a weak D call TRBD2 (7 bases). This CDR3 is CASSRGAVAGELFF. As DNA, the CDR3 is TGTGCCAGCAGCCGGGGGGCTGTTGCCGGGGAGCTGTTTTTT.